A single sample is the source of the 28 T cell receptor beta chains below, sequenced in a study of regulatory T cells in long-lasting Graves disease. Time point of the sample: newly diagnosed GD, antithyroid drugs for less than 3 months. Researchers made the TCR library from RNA that was extracted from PBMCs. Arm-PCR of CDR3 regions and iRepertoire HTBI primers were the basis on which TCR beta libraries were built. TCRdb recomputed calls from the multiplex PCR reads with MiXCR, one row per CDR3 protein. The data contain about 210,000 distinct CDR3 sequences, approximately 18% of them singletons. The data were also submitted as part of a second study, on T cells in Graves' hyperthyroidism and ophthalmopathy.

This specimen consisted of peripheral blood mononuclear cells (PBMCs), obtained at new diagnosis, from a patient treated with antithyroid drugs. The receptors shown here come from a woman under 40 with Graves disease.

This rearrangement joins TRBV5-5 to TRBJ2-6, with D possibly called TRBD1 or TRBD2 (6 bases each). In germline, CDR1 is SGHKS, CDR2 YYEKEE (reference sequence). CDR3 length: 18 amino acids. Trimming removed 5 bases from V and 0 bases from J, with 18 bases in between. Here the CDR3 DNA reads TGTGCCAGCAGGGACCCCCGGGGGCGGATCTCTGGGGCCAACGTCCTGACTTTC. Translation gives CASRDPRGRISGANVLTF.

This clonotype has more than one count but fewer than ten. This may arise from a read error, as a much more abundant clone is one base away. The chain links TRBV15 to TRBJ1-6; unclear D gene. This CDR3 has 13 amino acids. Germline CDR1 is LNHNV and CDR2 is YYDKDF (reference sequence). The CDR3 protein is CTTSRVNYSPLHF. CDR3 sequence (DNA): TGTACCACCAGCAGAGTGAACTACTCACCCCTCCACTTT. The full variable domain, rest sourced from reference TRBV15 and TRBJ1-6, is DAMVIQNPRYQVTQFGKPVTLSCSQTLNHNVMYWYQQKSSQAPKLLFHYYDKDFNNEADTPDNFQSRRPNTSFCFLDIRSPGLGDTAMYLCTTSRVNYSPLHFGNGTRLTVT.

The V and J genes are TRBV6-5 and TRBJ2-2, with 12 positions matching TRBD2. Germline V gene data show CDR1 as MNHEY and CDR2 as SVGAGI. This CDR3 comprises 16 residues. With V trimmed by 2 bases and J by 3 bases, 1 base remained unmatched. In nucleotides, the CDR3 is TGTGCCAGCAGTTACCTAGCGGGAGGGCACACCGGGGAGCTGTTTTTT. Encoded protein: CASSYLAGGHTGELFF.

This clonotype was seen at least ten times. This sequence joins TRBV20-1 and TRBJ1-1; the match to TRBD1 covers 12 bases. Germline V lookup: CDR1 DFQATT, CDR2 SNEGSKA (reference sequence). The CDR3 runs 17 residues. Trimming cost V 0 bases and J 5 bases; bases outside gene matches: 10. The CDR3 DNA sequence: TGCAGTGCTAGAGATTCGGGACAGGGGGCTTCGAGAACTGAAGCTTTCTTT. Its translation is CSARDSGQGASRTEAFF.

This clonotype was observed at least ten times. The chain recombines TRBV2 with TRBJ2-3; TRBD1 aligns across 9 bases. CDR1 is SNHLY, CDR2 FYNNEI, per germline. CDR3 length: 16 amino acids. V gave up 4 bases and J gave up 2 bases; unmatched junction bases: 7. The CDR3: CASSGQGGVYTDTQYF. The CDR3 nucleotides read TGTGCCAGCAGTGGACAGGGGGGGGTCTACACAGATACGCAGTATTTT.

The table lists this clonotype with many counts. The rearrangement joins TRBV6-1 to TRBJ1-1; D perhaps matches TRBD1 (5 bases). Germline CDR1 and CDR2: MNHNS and SASEGT. The V end was cut by 5 bases, the J end by 1 base, with 14 bases between. The CDR3 is made up of 15 amino acids. For the CDR3, the DNA is TGTGCCAGCAGTCGGCTCGCGACAGCGAACACTGAAGCTTTCTTT. Translating it yields CASSRLATANTEAFF.

Concerning this clonotype itself: A far bigger clonotype differs at one base, so this is likely a read error. This chain connects TRBV11-2 to TRBJ2-7, with TRBD2 identical over 7 bases. CDR1 and CDR2 (germline): SGHAT, FQNNGV. V shed 5 bases and J 7 bases; nucleotides not matched to a gene: 26. The CDR3 has 19 amino acids. This CDR3 reads CASSQLGVSGSPSYNEQYF. Here the CDR3 DNA reads TGTGCCAGCAGCCAACTAGGGGTTAGCGGGTCCCCCTCCTACAATGAGCAGTACTTC.

Many counts were recorded for this clonotype. The CDR3 reads CAWSDPSRTSGSYEQYF. CDR3 coding DNA: TGTGCCTGGAGTGACCCCTCCCGGACTAGCGGTTCCTACGAGCAGTACTTC. The V and J genes are TRBV30 and TRBJ2-7; 10 positions agree with TRBD2. Germline lookup yields CDR1 GTSNPN and CDR2 SVGIG (reference sequence). The CDR3 has 17 amino acids. V lost 1 base and J lost 1; bases outside the gene matches: 10.

In this sample, this clonotype turned up many times. This chain joins TRBV30 and TRBJ1-2, with TRBD1 matching 9 bases. In germline, CDR1 is GTSNPN, CDR2 SVGIG (reference sequence). V lost 0 bases and J lost 4; bases outside the gene matches: 6. This CDR3 contains 15 residues. CDR3 amino acids: CAWSVTTGGGYGYTF. The DNA for the CDR3 is TGTGCCTGGAGTGTAACGACAGGGGGAGGCTATGGCTACACCTTC.

This clonotype showed up just a few times. The rearrangement uses TRBV6-5 and TRBJ1-5; 8 bases are a match to TRBD1. The CDR3 is 17 residues long. Per the germline V gene, CDR1 is MNHEY and CDR2 is SVGAGI. The junction had 6 bases not matched to a gene; V was cut back by 0 bases and J by 2 bases. The CDR3, as DNA: TGTGCCAGCAGTTACTCGGCAGGGGGACAGGGCAATCAGCCCCAGCATTTT. Residues: CASSYSAGGQGNQPQHF.

This clonotype was found many times. V and J are TRBV3-1 and TRBJ2-5, with 11 nucleotides matching TRBD2. Germline V CDR1 and CDR2: LGHDT, YNNKEL (reference sequence). The CDR3 consists of 16 residues. V dropped 5 bases and J dropped 5; count of bases not matched to a gene: 10. The CDR3 coding sequence is TGTGCCAGCAGCGCGCGGCAACTAGCGGGGGTGGAGACCCAGTACTTC. This sequence encodes CASSARQLAGVETQYF.

This clonotype was observed a few times. With a much larger clone just one base away, this may be a read error. The chain couples TRBV2 to TRBJ2-7; D is uncertain. The germline V and J ends were trimmed by 5 bases and 0 bases, with 11 bases remaining between them. The CDR3 totals 14 residues. Looked up from germline, CDR1 is SNHLY and CDR2 is FYNNEI. The DNA for the CDR3 is TGTGCCAGCAGTCCCCAGAGGTTCTCCTACGAGCAGTACTTC. Amino acid sequence: CASSPQRFSYEQYF.

The V and J genes are TRBV5-1 and TRBJ2-7; tentatively, D is TRBD1 or TRBD2 (5 bases each). CDR3 length equals 12 residues. Trimming stripped 0 bases from V and 9 bases from J, with 10 bases between. Germline CDR1 reads SGHRS; CDR2 reads YFSETQ. CDR3 in amino acids: CASSLADSGQYF. The CDR3 bases are TGCGCCAGCAGCTTGGCCGACAGCGGGCAGTACTTC.

This clonotype was seen at least ten times. The chain is built from TRBV6-2 or TRBV6-3 and TRBJ1-3; perhaps TRBD1 as D (5 bases). CDR1 and CDR2 (germline): MNHEY, SVGEGT. Trimming took 11 bases from V and 3 from J, leaving 20 bases between them. The CDR3 is made up of 15 amino acids. This CDR3 reads CAGGTRTGHGNTIYF. As DNA, the CDR3 is TGTGCCGGGGGGACCCGAACAGGCCATGGAAACACCATATATTTT.

This clonotype was detected a few times. The chain recombines TRBV6-5 with TRBJ2-4, with D unresolved. The V end was cut by 0 bases, the J end by 8 bases, with 5 bases between. The CDR3 extends over 12 amino acids. Germline V gene sequence: CDR1 MNHEY, CDR2 SVGAGI. The CDR3 reads CASSYSRDIQYF. The CDR3 nucleotides read TGTGCCAGCAGTTACTCTAGAGACATTCAGTACTTC.

There are many counts of this clonotype. The junction does not match germline at one end; this may be a read error. The V gene is TRBV7-7, the J gene TRBJ2-3, with D uncertain. CDR1 and CDR2 (germline): SSHAT, FNYEAQ (reference sequence). The CDR3 has 14 amino acids. The CDR3 DNA is TGTGCTAGCAGCCGCATAGAATACACAGATACGCAGTATTTT. This encodes CASSRIEYTDTQYF.

This clonotype occurred a few times. The gene calls are TRBV7-9 and TRBJ2-7; 14 nucleotides line up with TRBD2. CDR1 is SEHNR, CDR2 FQNEAQ, per germline (reference sequence). Trimming removed 4 bases from V and 2 bases from J; junction bases left unmatched: 7. The CDR3 covers 17 residues. CDR3 coding DNA: TGTGCCAGCAGCTCCGGACTAGCGGGGGGCCCTACCTACGAGCAGTACTTC. Translated, it gives CASSSGLAGGPTYEQYF.

The chain is built from TRBV28 and TRBJ2-5, with 12 bases matching TRBD1. Germline trimming cut 3 bases from V and 9 bases from J; bases unmatched to any gene: 8. The CDR3 loop spans 15 amino acids. Germline CDR1 and CDR2: MDHEN and SYDVKM. CDR3 in DNA: TGTGCCAGCAGTTTGGGGACAGGGGGCGTTAGGGCCCAGTACTTC. It yields the protein CASSLGTGGVRAQYF.

The table lists this clonotype with many counts. The V call is TRBV28, the J call TRBJ2-7, with D unresolved. CDR3 length: 12 residues. Germline assignment: CDR1 MDHEN and CDR2 SYDVKM. V was clipped by 1 base and J by 7 bases, with 8 bases between them. DNA for the CDR3: TGTGCCAGCAGTTTATACAGCCGTGAGCAGTACTTC. Its translation: CASSLYSREQYF.

In this sample, this clonotype turned up a few times. The rearrangement joins TRBV12-3 or TRBV12-4 to TRBJ2-1; D is perhaps TRBD1 or TRBD2 (5 bases each). V lost 6 bases and J lost 5, with 20 bases in between. This CDR3 has 16 amino acids. CDR3 protein: CASSWAGTGRNNEQFF. The CDR3 DNA follows: TGTGCCAGCAGCTGGGCCGGGACCGGCAGGAACAATGAGCAGTTCTTC.

This clonotype was found many times. A much larger clone differs by one base, so this may be a read error. This sequence joins TRBV12-3 or TRBV12-4 and TRBJ1-1; D unresolved. The CDR3 covers 13 residues. The CDR3 sequence: CASSHLGNTEASF. For the CDR3, the DNA is TGTGCCAGCAGCCACCTAGGGAACACTGAAGCTTCCTTT.

This clonotype was detected many times. This chain uses TRBV6-1 with TRBJ2-7; the D is unclear. CDR3 length: 16 amino acids. From germline, CDR1 is MNHNS and CDR2 SASEGT. Trimming removed 10 bases from V and 2 bases from J, with 24 bases in between. CDR3 protein: CATTVGPYHLPYEQYF. DNA for the CDR3: TGTGCCACCACGGTGGGTCCTTACCATCTCCCCTACGAGCAGTACTTC.

This clonotype was detected a few times. The chain combines TRBV11-2 with TRBJ2-7; D might be TRBD2 (5 bases). The CDR3 has 17 amino acids. V was cut by 1 base and J by 3 bases, with 19 bases left in between. Germline V gene lookup returns CDR1 SGHAT and CDR2 FQNNGV. In nucleotides, the CDR3 is TGTGCCAGCAGCTTAGTGGACTGGGGAAAGGTAGTCTACGAGCAGTACTTC. Translating gives CASSLVDWGKVVYEQYF.

J is TRBJ2-1 and V is TRBV4-1; TRBD1 matches at 9 bases. The CDR3 consists of 15 residues. The germline gives CDR1 MGHRA, CDR2 YSYEKL. With 4 bases clipped from V and 5 bases from J, the junction kept 6 bases outside the gene matches. This chain's CDR3 is CASSRADRGDNEQFF. CDR3 DNA sequence: TGCGCCAGCAGCCGAGCGGACAGGGGAGACAATGAGCAGTTCTTC.

The chain joins TRBV2 to TRBJ2-1; the D is unclear. CDR3 size: 17 residues. From germline, CDR1 is SNHLY and CDR2 FYNNEI. V lost 3 bases, J lost 1 base, and 16 bases lay in between. The CDR3 sequence: CASSDLLRPLSYNEQFF. In DNA, the CDR3 is TGTGCCAGCAGTGACCTCCTCAGACCGCTATCCTACAATGAGCAGTTCTTC. Using reference TRBV2 and TRBJ2-1 for the parts outside the CDR3, the full variable domain is EPEVTQTPSHQVTQMGQEVILRCVPISNHLYFYWYRQILGQKVEFLVSFYNNEISEKSEIFDDQFSVERPDGSNFTLKIRSTKLEDSAMYFCASSDLLRPLSYNEQFFGPGTRLTVL.

There are a few counts of this clonotype. The chain employs TRBV28 and TRBJ2-1, with 8 bases lining up with TRBD2. CDR3 length equals 14 residues. The trim removed 7 bases at V and 9 bases at J, leaving 11 bases unmatched. Germline lookup yields CDR1 MDHEN and CDR2 SYDVKM. The CDR3 region is CASIPGLVGSEQFF. As DNA, the CDR3 is TGTGCCAGCATCCCGGGACTAGTGGGGAGTGAGCAGTTCTTC.

This clonotype was picked up a small number of times. J is TRBJ1-1 and V is TRBV19, with a weak D call TRBD1 (5 bases). CDR1 LNHDA and CDR2 SQIVND come from the germline V gene (reference sequence). This CDR3 region has 16 residues. The V end lost 4 bases, the J end lost 0 bases, and 15 bases lay between the germline ends. CDR3 bases: TGTGCCAGTAGTAGGAGGGGAGGAGGGATGAACACTGAAGCTTTCTTT. Translating gives CASSRRGGGMNTEAFF.

The V call is TRBV27, the J call TRBJ1-2; D may be TRBD1 (6 bases). Germline loops: CDR1 MNHEY, CDR2 SMNVEV (reference sequence). Deletions cut 5 bases from V and 6 bases from J, with 22 bases between. This CDR3 is built from 16 residues. The CDR3 spells CASSIDRDIPIHGYTF. The CDR3 nucleotides read TGTGCCAGCAGTATTGACCGGGACATTCCCATTCATGGCTACACCTTC.